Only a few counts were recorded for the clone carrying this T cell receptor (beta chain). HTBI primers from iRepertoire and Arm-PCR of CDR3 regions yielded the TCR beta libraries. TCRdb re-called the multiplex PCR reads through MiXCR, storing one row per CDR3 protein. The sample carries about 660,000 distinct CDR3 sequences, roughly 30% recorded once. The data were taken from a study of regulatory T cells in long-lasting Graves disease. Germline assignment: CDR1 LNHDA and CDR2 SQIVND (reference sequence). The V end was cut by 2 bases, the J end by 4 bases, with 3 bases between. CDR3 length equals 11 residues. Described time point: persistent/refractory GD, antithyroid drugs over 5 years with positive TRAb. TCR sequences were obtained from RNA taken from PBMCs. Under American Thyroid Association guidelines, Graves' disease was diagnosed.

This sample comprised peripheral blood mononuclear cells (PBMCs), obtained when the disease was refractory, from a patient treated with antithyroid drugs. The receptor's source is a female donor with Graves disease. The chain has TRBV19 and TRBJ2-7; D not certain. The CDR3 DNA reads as TGTGCCAGTAGTATAAATTACGAGCAGTACTTC. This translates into CASSINYEQYF.